This TCR beta chain stems from a study of ipilimumab plus nivolumab after autologous stem cell transplantation. Starting 14 to 28 days after autologous transplant, ipilimumab 1 mg/kg was given. Patients received nivolumab 3 mg/kg at weeks 1, 4, 7, 10, then fortnightly to week 26. Germline loops: CDR1 GTSNPN, CDR2 SVGIG (reference sequence). This CDR3 has 15 amino acids. V was pared by 4 bases and J by 0 bases, with 7 bases of the junction left unmatched. Profiled with immunoSEQ multiplex PCR; TCRdb holds only in-frame clones, not every one. The table shows 43,000 or so clones, with approximately 90% occurring only once.

The receptor's source is a male donor with multiple myeloma. The chain recombines TRBV30 with TRBJ2-3; TRBD2 matches at 7 bases. Sequencing was performed on PBMCs, taken in a trial of ipilimumab plus nivolumab as post-transplant consolidation. The CDR3 nucleotides are TGTGCCTGGACAAAAAGCGGGATGAGCACAGATACGCAGTATTTT. It specifies CAWTKSGMSTDTQYF.